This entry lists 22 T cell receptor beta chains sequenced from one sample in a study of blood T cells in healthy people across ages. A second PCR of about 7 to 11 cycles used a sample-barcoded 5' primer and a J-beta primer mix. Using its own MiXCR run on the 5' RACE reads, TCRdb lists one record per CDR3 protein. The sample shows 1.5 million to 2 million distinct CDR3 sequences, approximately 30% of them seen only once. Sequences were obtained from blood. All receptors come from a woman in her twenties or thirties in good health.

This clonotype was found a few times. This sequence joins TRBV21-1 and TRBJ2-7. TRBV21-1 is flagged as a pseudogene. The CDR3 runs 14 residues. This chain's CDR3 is CASSKVGSPYEQYF. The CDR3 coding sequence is TGTGCCAGCAGCAAAGTCGGCAGCCCCTACGAGCAGTACTTC.

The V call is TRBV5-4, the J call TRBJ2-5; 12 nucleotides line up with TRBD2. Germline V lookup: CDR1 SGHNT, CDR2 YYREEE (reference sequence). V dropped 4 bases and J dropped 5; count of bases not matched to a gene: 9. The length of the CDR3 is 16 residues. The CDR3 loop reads CASSPGLAGREETQYF. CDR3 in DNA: TGTGCCAGCAGCCCCGGACTAGCGGGAAGAGAGGAGACCCAGTACTTC.

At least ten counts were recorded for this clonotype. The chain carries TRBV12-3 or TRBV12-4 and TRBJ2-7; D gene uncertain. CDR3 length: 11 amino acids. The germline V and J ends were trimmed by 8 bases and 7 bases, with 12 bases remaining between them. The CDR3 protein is CASSPANEQYF. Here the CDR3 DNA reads TGTGCCAGCTCCCCGGCGAATGAGCAGTACTTC.

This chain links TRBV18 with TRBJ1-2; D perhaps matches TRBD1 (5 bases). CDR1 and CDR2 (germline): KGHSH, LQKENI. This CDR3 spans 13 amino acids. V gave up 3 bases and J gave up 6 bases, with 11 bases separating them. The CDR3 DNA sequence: TGTGCCAGCTCACCGAGACAGCTAGATGGCTACACCTTC. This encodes CASSPRQLDGYTF.

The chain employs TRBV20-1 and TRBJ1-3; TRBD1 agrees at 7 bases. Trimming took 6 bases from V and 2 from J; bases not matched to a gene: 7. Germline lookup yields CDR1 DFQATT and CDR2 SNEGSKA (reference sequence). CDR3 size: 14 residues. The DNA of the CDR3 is TGCAGTGCCCGGGACAGTCGACCTGGAAACACCATATATTTT. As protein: CSARDSRPGNTIYF.

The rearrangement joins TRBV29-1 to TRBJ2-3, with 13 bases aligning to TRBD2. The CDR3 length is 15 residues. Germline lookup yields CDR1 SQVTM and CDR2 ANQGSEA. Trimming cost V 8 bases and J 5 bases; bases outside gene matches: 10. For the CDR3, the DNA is TGCAGCTTCTTAAGACTAGCGGGGGGAATAGATACGCAGTATTTT. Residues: CSFLRLAGGIDTQYF.

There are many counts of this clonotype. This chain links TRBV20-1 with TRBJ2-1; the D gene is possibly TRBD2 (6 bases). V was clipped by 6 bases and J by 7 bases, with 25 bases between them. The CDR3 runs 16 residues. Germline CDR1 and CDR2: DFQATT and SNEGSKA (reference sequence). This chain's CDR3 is CSAAGLPSATPNEQFF. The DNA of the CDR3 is TGCAGTGCGGCGGGACTGCCTTCGGCTACGCCTAATGAGCAGTTCTTC.

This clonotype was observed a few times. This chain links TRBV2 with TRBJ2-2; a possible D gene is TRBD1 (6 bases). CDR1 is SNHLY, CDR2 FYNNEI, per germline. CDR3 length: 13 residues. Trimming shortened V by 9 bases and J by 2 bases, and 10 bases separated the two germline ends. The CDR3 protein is CARGHPNTGELFF. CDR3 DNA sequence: TGTGCCAGGGGACACCCAAACACCGGGGAGCTGTTTTTT.

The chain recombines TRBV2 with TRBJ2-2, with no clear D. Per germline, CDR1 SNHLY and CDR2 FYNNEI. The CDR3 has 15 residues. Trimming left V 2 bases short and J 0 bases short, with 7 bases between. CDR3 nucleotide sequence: TGTGCCAGCAGTGAACAACAGTCGAACACCGGGGAGCTGTTTTTT. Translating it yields CASSEQQSNTGELFF. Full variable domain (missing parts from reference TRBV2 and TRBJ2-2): EPEVTQTPSHQVTQMGQEVILRCVPISNHLYFYWYRQILGQKVEFLVSFYNNEISEKSEIFDDQFSVERPDGSNFTLKIRSTKLEDSAMYFCASSEQQSNTGELFFGEGSRLTVL.

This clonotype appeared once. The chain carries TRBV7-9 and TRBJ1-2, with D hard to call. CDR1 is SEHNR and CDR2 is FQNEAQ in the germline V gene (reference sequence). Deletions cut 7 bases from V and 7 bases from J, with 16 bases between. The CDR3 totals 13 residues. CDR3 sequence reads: CASTSDFRAGYTF. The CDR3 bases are TGTGCCAGCACCTCGGACTTTCGGGCTGGCTACACCTTC. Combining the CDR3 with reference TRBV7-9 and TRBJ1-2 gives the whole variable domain DTGVSQNPRHKITKRGQNVTFRCDPISEHNRLYWYRQTLGQGPEFLTYFQNEAQLEKSRLLSDRFSAERPKGSFSTLEIQRTEQGDSAMYLCASTSDFRAGYTFGSGTRLTVV.

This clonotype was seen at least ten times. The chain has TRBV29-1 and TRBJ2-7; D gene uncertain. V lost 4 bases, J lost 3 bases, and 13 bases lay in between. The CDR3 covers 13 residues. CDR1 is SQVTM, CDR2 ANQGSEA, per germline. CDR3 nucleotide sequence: TGCAGCGTTGGAGGCAGGTCTGACTACGAGCAGTACTTC. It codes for CSVGGRSDYEQYF.

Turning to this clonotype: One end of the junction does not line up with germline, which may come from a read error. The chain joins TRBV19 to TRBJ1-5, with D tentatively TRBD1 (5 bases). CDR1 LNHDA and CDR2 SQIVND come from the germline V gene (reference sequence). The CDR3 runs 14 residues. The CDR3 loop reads CASKFFQGNQPQHF. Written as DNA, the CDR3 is TGTGCCAGTAAGTTTTTCCAGGGCAATCAACCCCAGCATTTT.

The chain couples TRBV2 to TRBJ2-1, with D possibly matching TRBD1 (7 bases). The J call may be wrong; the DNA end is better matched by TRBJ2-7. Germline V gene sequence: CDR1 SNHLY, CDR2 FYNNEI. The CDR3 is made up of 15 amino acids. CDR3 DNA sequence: TGTGCCAGCAGTAACAGGGGAGGTTCCTACAATGAGCAGTACTTC. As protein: CASSNRGGSYNEQYF.

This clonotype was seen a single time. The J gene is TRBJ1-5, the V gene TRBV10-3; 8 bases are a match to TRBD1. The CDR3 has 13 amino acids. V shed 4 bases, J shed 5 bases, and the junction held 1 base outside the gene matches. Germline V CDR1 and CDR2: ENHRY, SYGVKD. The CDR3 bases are TGTGCCATCAGTGCGGACAGGGATCAGCCCCAGCATTTT. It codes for CAISADRDQPQHF.

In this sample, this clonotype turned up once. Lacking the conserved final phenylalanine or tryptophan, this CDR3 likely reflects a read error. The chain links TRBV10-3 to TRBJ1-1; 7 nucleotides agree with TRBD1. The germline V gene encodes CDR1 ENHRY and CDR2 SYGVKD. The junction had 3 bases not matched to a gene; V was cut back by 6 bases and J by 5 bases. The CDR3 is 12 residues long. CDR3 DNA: TGTGCCATCAGCCCACAGGGGACTGAAGCTTTCTCT. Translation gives CAISPQGTEAFS.

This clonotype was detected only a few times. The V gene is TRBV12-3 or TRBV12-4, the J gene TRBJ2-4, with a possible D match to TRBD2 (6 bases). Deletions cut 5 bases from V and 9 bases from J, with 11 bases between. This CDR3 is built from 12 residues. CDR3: CASSEEGSIQYF. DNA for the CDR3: TGTGCCAGCAGTGAGGAGGGGAGCATTCAGTACTTC.

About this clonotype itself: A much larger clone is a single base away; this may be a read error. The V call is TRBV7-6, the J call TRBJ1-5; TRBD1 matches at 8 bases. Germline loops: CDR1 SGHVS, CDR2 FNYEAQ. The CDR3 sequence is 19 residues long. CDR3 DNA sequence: TGTGCCAGCGGCTTACAACCCCAGGGAGCGGACAGGGTTAGTCAGCCCCAGCATTTT. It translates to CASGLQPQGADRVSQPQHF.

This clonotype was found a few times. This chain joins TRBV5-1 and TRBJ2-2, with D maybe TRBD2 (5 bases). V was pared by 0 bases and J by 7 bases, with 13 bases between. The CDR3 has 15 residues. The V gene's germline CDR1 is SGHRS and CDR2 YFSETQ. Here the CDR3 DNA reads TGCGCCAGCAGCTTGGGCAGAACGGCGGGCGGGGAGCTGTTTTTT. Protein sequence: CASSLGRTAGGELFF.

CDR3 nucleotides: TGTGCCAGCAGCTTAGTTTCCGGGAGCCATGAGCAGTTCTTC. It encodes CASSLVSGSHEQFF. The chain recombines TRBV7-2 with TRBJ2-1; D is perhaps TRBD2 (6 bases). The CDR3 covers 14 residues. V lost 1 base and J lost 8, with 12 bases in between. CDR1 is SGHTA, CDR2 FQGNSA, per germline.

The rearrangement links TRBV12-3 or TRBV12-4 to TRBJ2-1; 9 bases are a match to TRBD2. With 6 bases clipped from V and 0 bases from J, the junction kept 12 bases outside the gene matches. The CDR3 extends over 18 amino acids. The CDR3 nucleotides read TGTGCCAGCAGGGAATATCGACTAGCGGACCACTCCTACAATGAGCAGTTCTTC. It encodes CASREYRLADHSYNEQFF.

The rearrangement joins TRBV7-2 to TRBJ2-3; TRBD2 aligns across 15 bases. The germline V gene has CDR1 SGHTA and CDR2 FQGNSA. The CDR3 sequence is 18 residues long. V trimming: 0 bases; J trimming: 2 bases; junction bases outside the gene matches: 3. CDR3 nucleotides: TGTGCCAGCAGCTTAGCCGGGACTAGCGGGAGGACCACAGATACGCAGTATTTT. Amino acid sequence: CASSLAGTSGRTTDTQYF.

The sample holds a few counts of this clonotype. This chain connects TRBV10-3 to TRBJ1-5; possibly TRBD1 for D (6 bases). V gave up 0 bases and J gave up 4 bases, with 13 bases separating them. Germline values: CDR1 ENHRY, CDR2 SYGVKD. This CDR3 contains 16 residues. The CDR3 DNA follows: TGTGCCATCAGTGAGTCGGGGGCTCCTGAAAATCAGCCCCAGCATTTT. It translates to CAISESGAPENQPQHF.